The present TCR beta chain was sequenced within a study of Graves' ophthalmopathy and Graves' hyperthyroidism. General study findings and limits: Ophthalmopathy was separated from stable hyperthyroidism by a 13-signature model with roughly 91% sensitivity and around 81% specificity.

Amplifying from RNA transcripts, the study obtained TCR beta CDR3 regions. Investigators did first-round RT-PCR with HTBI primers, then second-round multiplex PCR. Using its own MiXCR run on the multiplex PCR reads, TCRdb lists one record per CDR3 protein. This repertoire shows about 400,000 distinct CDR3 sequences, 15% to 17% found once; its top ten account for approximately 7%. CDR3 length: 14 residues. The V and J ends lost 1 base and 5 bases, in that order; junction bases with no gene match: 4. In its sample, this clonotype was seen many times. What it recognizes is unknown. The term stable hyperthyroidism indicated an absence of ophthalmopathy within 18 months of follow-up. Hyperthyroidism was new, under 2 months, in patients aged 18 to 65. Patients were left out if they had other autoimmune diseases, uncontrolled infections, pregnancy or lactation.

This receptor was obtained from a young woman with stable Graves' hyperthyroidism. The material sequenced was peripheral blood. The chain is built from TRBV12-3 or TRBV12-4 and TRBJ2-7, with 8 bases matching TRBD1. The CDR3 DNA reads TGTGCCAGCAGTTTAGGGGGCAGGGGGCACGAGCAGTACTTC. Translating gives CASSLGGRGHEQYF.